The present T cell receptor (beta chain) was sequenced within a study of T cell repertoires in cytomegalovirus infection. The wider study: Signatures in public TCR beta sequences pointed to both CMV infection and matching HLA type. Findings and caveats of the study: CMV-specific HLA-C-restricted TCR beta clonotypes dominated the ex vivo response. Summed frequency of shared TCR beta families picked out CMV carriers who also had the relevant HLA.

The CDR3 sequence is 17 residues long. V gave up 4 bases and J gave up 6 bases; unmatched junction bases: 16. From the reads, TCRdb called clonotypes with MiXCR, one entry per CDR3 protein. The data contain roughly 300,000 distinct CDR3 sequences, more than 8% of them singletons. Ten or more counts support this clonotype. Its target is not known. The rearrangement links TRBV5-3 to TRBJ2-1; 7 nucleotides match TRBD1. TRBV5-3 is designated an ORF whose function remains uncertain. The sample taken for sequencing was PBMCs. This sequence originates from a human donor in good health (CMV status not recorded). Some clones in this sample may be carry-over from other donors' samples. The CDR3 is CARSPDLGRGTLNEQFF. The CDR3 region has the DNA TGTGCCAGAAGCCCGGACTTAGGCAGGGGGACCCTCAATGAGCAGTTCTTC.